Listed here are 8 T cell receptor beta chains from one sample, sequenced in a study of radiation and T cells in renal cell carcinoma. Clones were sequenced by immunoSEQ multiplex PCR, and TCRdb holds only the in-frame ones, with some missing. This table has 75,000 to 95,000 clones, around four fifths appearing once. Time point defined: blood 4 weeks post-SBRT, at nephrectomy. The sample's treatment: 15 Gy SBRT to primary tumor, nephrectomy 4 weeks later. Source: blood, taken from a patient whose treatment included radiotherapy and nephrectomy. Receptors were obtained from a man aged 50 to 59 with renal cell carcinoma.

This clone has just a few counts. The CDR3 is CASSSAMGPYNEQFF. DNA of the CDR3: TGCGCCAGCAGCTCGGCGATGGGACCATACAATGAGCAGTTCTTC. This chain connects TRBV5-1 to TRBJ2-1; D could derive from TRBD1 or TRBD2 (5 bases each). This CDR3 region has 15 residues. Trimming cost V 3 bases and J 4 bases, with 14 bases left between them. Germline values: CDR1 SGHRS, CDR2 YFSETQ.

The chain is built from TRBV6-1 and TRBJ1-1, with 8 bases aligning to TRBD1. Losses at the gene ends were 7 bases for V and 4 bases for J; bases not matched to a gene: 2. The length of the CDR3 is 12 residues. Per the germline V gene, CDR1 is MNHNS and CDR2 is SASEGT. CDR3 bases: TGTGCCAGCACAGGGGGCTTCACTGAAGCTTTCTTT. This translates into CASTGGFTEAFF.

This clone was counted a single time. The rearrangement links TRBV19 to TRBJ2-2, with 11 bases that match TRBD2. V shed 9 bases and J 0 bases; nucleotides not matched to a gene: 3. Germline lookup yields CDR1 LNHDA and CDR2 SQIVND (reference sequence). The CDR3 consists of 15 residues. The DNA for the CDR3 is TGTGCCAGCACGGGACTAGCGGCGAACACCGGGGAGCTGTTTTTT. Protein sequence: CASTGLAANTGELFF.

This chain connects TRBV6-1 to TRBJ2-7, with 7 bases aligning to TRBD1. Germline CDR1 reads MNHNS; CDR2 reads SASEGT. With V trimmed by 6 bases and J by 0 bases, 5 bases remained unmatched. The CDR3 has 14 residues. CDR3 sequence: CASRGTAYSYEQYF. The CDR3 DNA sequence: TGTGCCAGCAGAGGGACAGCCTACTCCTACGAGCAGTACTTC.

This rearrangement joins TRBV10-3 to TRBJ2-5; 12 nucleotides match TRBD2. The CDR3 is 15 residues long. Germline lookup yields CDR1 ENHRY and CDR2 SYGVKD. Unmatched junction bases numbered 7, after V lost 4 bases and J lost 7 bases. CDR3 DNA sequence: TGTGCCATCAGTGTGCTAGCGGGGGGGCAGGGGACCCAGTACTTC. Its protein product is CAISVLAGGQGTQYF.

The V and J genes are TRBV2 and TRBJ2-5, with TRBD2 matching 8 bases. Germline V gene lookup returns CDR1 SNHLY and CDR2 FYNNEI. CDR3 length: 15 residues. Unmatched junction bases numbered 15, after V lost 10 bases and J lost 5 bases. CDR3 in amino acids: CATSPAGAGGETQYF. The CDR3 DNA reads as TGTGCCACCTCTCCAGCGGGGGCCGGAGGGGAGACCCAGTACTTC.

This rearrangement joins TRBV29-1 to TRBJ2-4, with a possible D match to TRBD1 (6 bases). The V end was cut by 5 bases, the J end by 8 bases, with 10 bases between. Germline V gene lookup returns CDR1 SQVTM and CDR2 ANQGSEA. The CDR3 is made up of 11 amino acids. In DNA form, the CDR3 reads TGCAGCGTTACAGGGATGGACATTCAGTACTTC. It codes for CSVTGMDIQYF.

The chain links TRBV7-2 to TRBJ2-5; the match to TRBD2 covers 14 bases. V gave up 1 base and J gave up 4 bases; unmatched junction bases: 11. The CDR3 runs 19 residues. Germline values: CDR1 SGHTA, CDR2 FQGNSA. The CDR3 sequence is CASSLGVGLAGVLLETQYF. In DNA, the CDR3 is TGTGCCAGCAGCTTAGGTGTGGGACTAGCGGGAGTGCTGTTAGAGACCCAGTACTTC.